This T cell receptor (beta chain) was retrieved from a study of sequential checkpoint blockade in melanoma. Whole-study context: First-line arms were nivolumab then ipilimumab, or the reverse, randomized 1:1. Each arm's sequence ended with maintenance nivolumab.

Treatment reported: randomized to nivolumab then ipilimumab (arm A) or the reverse (arm B). None of the patients previously received DNA-damaging chemotherapy. From thawed PBMCs, live CD3+CD8+ cells negative for CD19 and CD56 were sorted. The data were produced by immunoSEQ multiplex PCR, yet TCRdb's version contains in-frame clones alone and is incomplete. Among around 41,000 clones, about nine tenths were seen once, and the ten largest hold more than 10%. Germline V gene data show CDR1 as SGDLS and CDR2 as YYNGEE. Trimming cost V 7 bases and J 6 bases, with 10 bases left between them. This CDR3 is built from 11 residues.

Sequences were derived from CD8+ T cells sorted from blood (inferred from file names), sampled from a patient given nivolumab and ipilimumab in sequence. J is TRBJ1-2 and V is TRBV9; D remains ambiguous. The source of this sequence is a human donor with melanoma. CDR3 region: CASSGEDGYTF. Written as DNA, the CDR3 is TGTGCCAGCTCCGGGGAGGATGGCTACACCTTC.